The rows below give T cell receptor beta chains drawn from one sample of a study of T cells in Graves' hyperthyroidism and ophthalmopathy. TCRdb re-derived calls from the multiplex PCR reads in MiXCR, one entry per CDR3 protein. The data contain more than 150,000 distinct CDR3 sequences, 17% of them singletons. Sequenced sample: blood. These receptor sequences come from a woman in her fifties or sixties with Graves' hyperthyroidism. CDR3s include the opening cysteine and the closing phenylalanine or tryptophan. The D gene is left open where the match is weak. Clone size is stated in some rows and not others, as once, few, many or a class when expanded.

D	size	V	J	DNA	CDR3
.	many	TRBV12-3/TRBV12-4	TRBJ1-1	TGTGCCAGCACCCAACGGGGGGGACAAGGGCAAGCTTTCTTT	CASTQRGGQGQAFF
.	many	TRBV10-3	TRBJ2-7	TGTGCCCCGCCCGACATCTCCTACGAGCAGTACTTC	CAPPDISYEQYF
.	.	TRBV18	TRBJ1-4	TGTGCCAGCTCACCAAAACCAGGGCCAACTAATGAAAAACTGTTTTTT	CASSPKPGPTNEKLFF
TRBD1	many	TRBV6-1	TRBJ1-2	TGTGCCAGCAGCCAACAGGGGCGCTTCTATGGCTACACCTTC	CASSQQGRFYGYTF
.	few	TRBV6-9	TRBJ2-2	TGTGCCAGCAGTTACTGGACTACGAACACCGGGGGGCTGTTTTTT	CASSYWTTNTGGLFF
.	many	TRBV18	TRBJ2-5	TGTGCCAGCTCACCATGGGCCGGGGAGACCCAGTACTTC	CASSPWAGETQYF
TRBD1	few	TRBV12-3/TRBV12-4	TRBJ2-1	TGTGCCAGCAGTTTCTTCTCCGGGACAGCGATGTACAATGAGCAGTTCTTC	CASSFFSGTAMYNEQFF
.	many	TRBV3-1	TRBJ1-2	TGTGCCAGCAGCCCAAAGCGGGGCAGCGGCTACACCTTC	CASSPKRGSGYTF
.	many	TRBV9	TRBJ1-5	TGTGCCAGCAGCGTAGGACAGAATCAGCCCCAGCATTTT	CASSVGQNQPQHF
.	many	TRBV6-5	TRBJ1-2	TGTGCCAGCAGTTACTCGATTCAGGAAGGACGAGGCTACACCTTC	CASSYSIQEGRGYTF
.	many	TRBV10-3	TRBJ1-1	TGTGCCATCAAAGACCTCCGGGACACTGAAGCTTTCTTT	CAIKDLRDTEAFF
TRBD2	once	TRBV28	TRBJ2-7	TGTGCCAGCAGTCAACATAGCGGGAGGGAGCAGTACTTC	CASSQHSGREQYF
.	many	TRBV6-1	TRBJ2-1	TGTGCCAGCAGTGAAGCGACGGTAAGACCGTTCTACAATGAGCAGTTCTTC	CASSEATVRPFYNEQFF
TRBD2	many	TRBV20-1	TRBJ2-3	TGCAGTGCCCTCCTAGCGGGGGTCACAGATACGCAGTATTTT	CSALLAGVTDTQYF
.	few	TRBV19	TRBJ1-2	TGTGCCAGTAGTAACCGTAACTATGGCTACACCTTC	CASSNRNYGYTF
.	few	TRBV4-1	TRBJ2-7	TGCGCCAGCAGCCTCGCGCGGGGGCCCTACGAGCAGTACTTC	CASSLARGPYEQYF
.	many	TRBV11-2	TRBJ2-3	TGTGCCAGCAGCTTTCGGTGGGGCCTGGATACGCAGTATTTT	CASSFRWGLDTQYF
.	many	TRBV5-6	TRBJ1-6	TGTGCCAGCAGCTTATGGTTGACTGATTCACCCCTCCACTTT	CASSLWLTDSPLHF
TRBD2	.	TRBV20-1	TRBJ2-1	TGCAGTGCCAGCGCGAGCGGGAGAGTTGGCTACAATGAGCAGTTCTTC	CSASASGRVGYNEQFF
.	few	TRBV7-9	TRBJ1-4	TGTGCCAGCAGTCGGCCGGGCAACGTAGTGGGTGAAAAACTGTTTTTT	CASSRPGNVVGEKLFF
TRBD1	many	TRBV15	TRBJ1-3	TGTGCCACCAGCAGCCAAACAGGGGCTGGAAACACCATATATTTT	CATSSQTGAGNTIYF
.	many	TRBV6-1	TRBJ1-5	TGTGCCAGCAGTGGGAAAGGAGGAGGCAATCAGCCCCAGCATTTT	CASSGKGGGNQPQHF
TRBD1	few	TRBV20-1	TRBJ1-1	TGCAGTGCTTCCAAGACAGGGCCGAACACTGAAGCTTCCTTT	CSASKTGPNTEASF
.	many	TRBV6-6	TRBJ2-1	TGTGCCAGCAGTTACTCGGTCTACAATGAGCAGTTCTTC	CASSYSVYNEQFF
.	many	TRBV18	TRBJ2-5	TGTGCCAGCTCCCCGTACCAAGAGACCCAGTACTTC	CASSPYQETQYF
.	many	TRBV4-3	TRBJ1-2	TGCGCCAGCAGCCAAGTGGGGACGGGGTCTTTTGGCTACACCTTC	CASSQVGTGSFGYTF
TRBD1	many	TRBV20-1	TRBJ2-7	TGCAGTGCTAGATGGACAGGGGGGTCCTACGAGCAGTACTTC	CSARWTGGSYEQYF
.	many	TRBV7-9	TRBJ1-4	TGTGCCAGCAGCTTAATGACACCCCACTCGACTAATGAAAAACTGTTTTTT	CASSLMTPHSTNEKLFF
TRBD2	many	TRBV6-2/TRBV6-3	TRBJ2-3	TGTGCCAGCAGTTATAGCGGGGGCCCCACAGATACGCAGTATTTT	CASSYSGGPTDTQYF
.	many	TRBV5-1	TRBJ1-1	TGCGCCAGCAGCACGAACAAGAACACTGAAGCTTTCTTT	CASSTNKNTEAFF
.	many	TRBV18	TRBJ1-1	TGTGCCAGCTCGCCGACTACAGGGTTGAACACTGAAGCTTTCTTT	CASSPTTGLNTEAFF
.	many	TRBV20-1	TRBJ2-3	TGCAGTGCTAGAGATGATCTAGCGTGGGATACGCAGTATTTT	CSARDDLAWDTQYF
.	.	TRBV7-6	TRBJ2-7	TGTGCCAGCAGCTTAGCCTCTGGGATCGGGTACGAGCAGTACTTC	CASSLASGIGYEQYF
.	once	TRBV7-3	TRBJ2-7	TGTGCCAGCAGCTTAAATGGTCTCGGTGTATACGAGCAGTACTTC	CASSLNGLGVYEQYF
TRBD1	.	TRBV28	TRBJ1-4	TGTGCCAGCAGTATCAGGACAGGCGGTACTAATGAAGAACTGTTTTTT	CASSIRTGGTNEELFF
.	many	TRBV7-2	TRBJ1-6	TGTGCCAGCAGCTGGTTGGGGGCGCCTAATTCACCCCTCCACTTT	CASSWLGAPNSPLHF